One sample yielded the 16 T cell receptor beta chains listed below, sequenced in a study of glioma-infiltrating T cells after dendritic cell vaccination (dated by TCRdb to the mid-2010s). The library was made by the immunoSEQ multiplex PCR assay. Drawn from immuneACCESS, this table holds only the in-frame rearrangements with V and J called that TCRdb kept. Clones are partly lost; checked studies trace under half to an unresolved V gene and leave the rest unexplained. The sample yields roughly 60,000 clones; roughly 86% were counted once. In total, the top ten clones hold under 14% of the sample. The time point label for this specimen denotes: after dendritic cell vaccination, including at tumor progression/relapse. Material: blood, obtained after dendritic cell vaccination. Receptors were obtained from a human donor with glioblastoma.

The DNA of the CDR3 is TGTGCCTGGAGAGTTGGCAACAGGGGAAGCACAGATACGCAGTATTTT. Its translation is CAWRVGNRGSTDTQYF. The chain is built from TRBV30 and TRBJ2-3; 7 positions match TRBD1. The CDR3 consists of 16 residues. The germline CDR1 and CDR2 sequences are GTSNPN and SVGIG (reference sequence). V lost 3 bases to trimming and J lost 0 bases; unmatched junction nucleotides: 9.

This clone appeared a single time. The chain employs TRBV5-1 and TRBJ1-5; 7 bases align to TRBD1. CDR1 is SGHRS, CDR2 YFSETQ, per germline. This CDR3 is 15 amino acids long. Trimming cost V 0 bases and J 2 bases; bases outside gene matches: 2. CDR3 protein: CASSLGQGGNQPQHF. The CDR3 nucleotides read TGCGCCAGCAGCTTGGGCCAGGGGGGCAATCAGCCCCAGCATTTT.

The CDR3 loop reads CASSPTGGSNQPQHF. The CDR3 DNA is TGTGCCAGCAGTCCGACAGGGGGGAGCAATCAGCCCCAGCATTTT. The chain recombines TRBV2 with TRBJ1-5, with 9 nucleotides matching TRBD1. Germline V gives CDR1 SNHLY, CDR2 FYNNEI. The CDR3 length is 15 residues. With 5 bases clipped from V and 1 base from J, the junction kept 3 bases outside the gene matches.

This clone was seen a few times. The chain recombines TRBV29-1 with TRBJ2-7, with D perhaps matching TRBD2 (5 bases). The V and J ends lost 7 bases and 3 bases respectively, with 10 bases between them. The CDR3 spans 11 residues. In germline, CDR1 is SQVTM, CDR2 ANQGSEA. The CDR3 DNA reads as TGCAGCGCCGGGATCAACTACGAGCAGTACTTC. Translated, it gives CSAGINYEQYF.

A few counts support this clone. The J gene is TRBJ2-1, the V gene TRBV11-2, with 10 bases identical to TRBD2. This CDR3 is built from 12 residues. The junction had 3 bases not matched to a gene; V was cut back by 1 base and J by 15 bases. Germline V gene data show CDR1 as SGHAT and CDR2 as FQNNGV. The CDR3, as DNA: TGTGCCAGCAGCTTAGGAGCGGGGGGGGTGTTCTTC. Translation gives CASSLGAGGVFF.

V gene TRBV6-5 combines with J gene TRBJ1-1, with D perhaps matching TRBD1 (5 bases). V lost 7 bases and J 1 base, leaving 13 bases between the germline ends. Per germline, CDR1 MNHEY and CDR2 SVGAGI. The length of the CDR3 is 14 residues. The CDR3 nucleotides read TGTGCCAGCACCTTAGGACACAAGAACACTGAAGCTTTCTTT. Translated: CASTLGHKNTEAFF.

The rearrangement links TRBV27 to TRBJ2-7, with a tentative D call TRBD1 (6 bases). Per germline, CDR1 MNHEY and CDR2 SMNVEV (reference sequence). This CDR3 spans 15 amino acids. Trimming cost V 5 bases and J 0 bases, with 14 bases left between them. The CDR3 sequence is CASSISGTISYEQYF. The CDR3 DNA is TGTGCCAGCAGTATCTCCGGGACAATCTCCTACGAGCAGTACTTC.

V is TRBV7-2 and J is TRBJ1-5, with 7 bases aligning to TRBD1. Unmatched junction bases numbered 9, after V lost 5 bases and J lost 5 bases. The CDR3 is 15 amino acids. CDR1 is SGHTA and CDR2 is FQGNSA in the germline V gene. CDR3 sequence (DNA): TGTGCCAGCAGCCCGGGACAGCTCCTTCATCAGCCCCAGCATTTT. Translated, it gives CASSPGQLLHQPQHF.

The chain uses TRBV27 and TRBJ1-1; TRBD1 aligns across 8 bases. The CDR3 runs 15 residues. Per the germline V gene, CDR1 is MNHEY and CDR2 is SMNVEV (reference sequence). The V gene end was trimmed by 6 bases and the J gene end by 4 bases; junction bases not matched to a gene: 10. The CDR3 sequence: CASRDQGARVTEAFF. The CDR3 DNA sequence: TGTGCCAGCAGAGATCAGGGGGCCAGAGTCACTGAAGCTTTCTTT.

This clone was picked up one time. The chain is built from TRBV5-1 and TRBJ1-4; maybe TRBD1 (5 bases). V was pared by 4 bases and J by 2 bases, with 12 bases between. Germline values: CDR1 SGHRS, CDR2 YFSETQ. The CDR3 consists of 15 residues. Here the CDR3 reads CASSVQGGTNEKLFF. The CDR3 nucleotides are TGCGCCAGCAGCGTGCAGGGAGGGACTAATGAAAAACTGTTTTTT.

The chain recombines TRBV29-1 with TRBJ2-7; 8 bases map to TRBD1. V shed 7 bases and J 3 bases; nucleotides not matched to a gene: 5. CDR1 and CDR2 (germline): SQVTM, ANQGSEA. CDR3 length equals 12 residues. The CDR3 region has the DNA TGCAGCGCTGGGACAGGAAACTACGAGCAGTACTTC. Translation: CSAGTGNYEQYF.

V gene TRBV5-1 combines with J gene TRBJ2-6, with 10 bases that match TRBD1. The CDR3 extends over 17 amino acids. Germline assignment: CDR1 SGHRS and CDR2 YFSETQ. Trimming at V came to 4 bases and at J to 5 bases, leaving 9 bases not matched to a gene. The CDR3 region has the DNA TGCGCCAGCAGCCATGGACAGGGGGGAGCCTGGGCCAACGTCCTGACTTTC. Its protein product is CASSHGQGGAWANVLTF.

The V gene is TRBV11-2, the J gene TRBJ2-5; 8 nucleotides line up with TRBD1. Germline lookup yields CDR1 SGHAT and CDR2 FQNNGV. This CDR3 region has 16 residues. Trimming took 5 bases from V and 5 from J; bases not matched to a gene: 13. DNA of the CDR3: TGTGCCAGCAGCCGGCGGTGGGGACAGGTGGGGGAGACCCAGTACTTC. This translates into CASSRRWGQVGETQYF.

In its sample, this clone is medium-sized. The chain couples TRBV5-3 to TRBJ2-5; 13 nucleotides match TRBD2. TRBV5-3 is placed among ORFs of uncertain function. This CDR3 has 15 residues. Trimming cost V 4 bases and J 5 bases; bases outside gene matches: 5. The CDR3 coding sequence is TGTGCCAGAAGCGTGACTAGCGGGAGGTTGGAGACCCAGTACTTC. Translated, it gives CARSVTSGRLETQYF.

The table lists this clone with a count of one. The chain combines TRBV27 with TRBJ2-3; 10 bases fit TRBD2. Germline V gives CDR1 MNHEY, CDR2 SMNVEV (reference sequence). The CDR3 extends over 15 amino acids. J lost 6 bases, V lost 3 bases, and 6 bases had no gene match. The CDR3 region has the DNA TGTGCCAGCAGTTTCGGTCTAGCGGGAGTGGATACGCAGTATTTT. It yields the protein CASSFGLAGVDTQYF.

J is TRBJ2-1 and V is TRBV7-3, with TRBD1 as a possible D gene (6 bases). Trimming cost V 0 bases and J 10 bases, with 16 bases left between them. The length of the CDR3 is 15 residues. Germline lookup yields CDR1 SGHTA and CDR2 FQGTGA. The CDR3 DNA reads TGTGCCAGCAGCTTAACTCTGAGGGGGTCTGGGGAGCAGTTCTTC. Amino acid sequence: CASSLTLRGSGEQFF. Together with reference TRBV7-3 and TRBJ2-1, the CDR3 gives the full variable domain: GAGVSQTPSNKVTEKGKYVELRCDPISGHTALYWYRQSLGQGPEFLIYFQGTGAADDSGLPNDRFFAVRPEGSVSTLKIQRTERGDSAVYLCASSLTLRGSGEQFFGPGTRLTVL.